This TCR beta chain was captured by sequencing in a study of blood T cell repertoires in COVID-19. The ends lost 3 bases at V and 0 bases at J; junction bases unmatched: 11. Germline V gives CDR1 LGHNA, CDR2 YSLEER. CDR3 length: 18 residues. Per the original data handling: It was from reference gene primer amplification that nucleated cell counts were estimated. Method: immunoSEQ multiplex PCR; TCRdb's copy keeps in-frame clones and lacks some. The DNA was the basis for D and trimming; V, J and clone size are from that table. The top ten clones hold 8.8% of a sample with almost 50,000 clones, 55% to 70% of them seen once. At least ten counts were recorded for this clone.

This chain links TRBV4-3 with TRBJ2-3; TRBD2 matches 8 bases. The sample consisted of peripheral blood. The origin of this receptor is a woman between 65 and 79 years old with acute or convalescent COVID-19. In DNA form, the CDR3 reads TGCGCCAGCAGCCATTCTCATCGGGCTAGCGGGAGCACAGATACGCAGTATTTT. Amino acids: CASSHSHRASGSTDTQYF.